These 29 T cell receptor beta chains were all obtained from the same sample, sequenced in a study of T-cell reconstitution after alpha-beta-depleted transplantation in children. The authors prepared the TCRbeta library with unique molecular identifiers. TCRdb passed the PCR reads through MiXCR, listing each CDR3 protein once. The sample includes hundreds of thousands of distinct CDR3 sequences, under 15% of them seen just once. The specimen comprised PBMCs, sampled before TCRalphabeta/CD19-depleted stem cell transplant. The receptors derive from a girl aged 2 to 9 with congenital amegakaryocytic thrombocytopenia, due to receive a stem cell transplant.

This clonotype showed up many times. The DNA of the CDR3 is TGCAGTGCCTCGCAGGATAGCGGGAGAGTAGACATTCAGTACTTC. Protein product: CSASQDSGRVDIQYF. This chain joins TRBV20-1 and TRBJ2-4, with 9 positions matching TRBD2. V shed 6 bases and J 8 bases; nucleotides not matched to a gene: 14. The CDR3 is made up of 15 amino acids. CDR1 and CDR2 (germline): DFQATT, SNEGSKA (reference sequence).

The table lists this clonotype with many counts. The V call is TRBV5-1, the J call TRBJ1-1; D is ambiguous. The V and J ends lost 3 bases and 2 bases respectively, with 5 bases between them. CDR1 and CDR2 from the germline V gene are SGHRS and YFSETQ. The CDR3 is 12 residues long. The DNA of the CDR3 is TGCGCCAGCAGCTCAGATAACACTGAAGCTTTCTTT. It is translated as CASSSDNTEAFF.

The gene calls are TRBV20-1 and TRBJ2-5, with a tentative D call TRBD2 (6 bases). Germline V gene sequence: CDR1 DFQATT, CDR2 SNEGSKA (reference sequence). This CDR3 is 15 amino acids long. V was pared by 0 bases and J by 5 bases, with 16 bases between. The chain's CDR3 is CSARDRRETWETQYF. The CDR3 DNA sequence: TGCAGTGCTAGAGATCGACGGGAGACATGGGAGACCCAGTACTTC.

Ten or more counts support this clonotype. The chain combines TRBV28 with TRBJ2-1; unclear D gene. V shed 2 bases and J shed 9 bases, with 14 bases lying between them. In germline, CDR1 is MDHEN, CDR2 SYDVKM. This CDR3 region has 14 residues. The CDR3 DNA reads as TGTGCCAGCAGTTTAGGCTCTAGTTACGGTGAGCAGTTCTTC. Translation: CASSLGSSYGEQFF.

This clonotype has just a few counts. V is TRBV5-1 and J is TRBJ1-2; TRBD1 aligns across 9 bases. Germline CDR1 reads SGHRS; CDR2 reads YFSETQ. The trim removed 1 base at V and 2 bases at J, leaving 15 bases unmatched. This CDR3 comprises 19 residues. CDR3: CASSLSLGIRTGENYGYTF. In nucleotides, the CDR3 is TGCGCCAGCAGCTTGAGTCTAGGAATTCGGACAGGGGAAAACTATGGCTACACCTTC.

This clonotype was seen at least ten times. The V call is TRBV12-3 or TRBV12-4, the J call TRBJ1-1; weak D call: TRBD1 (5 bases). V lost 3 bases, J lost 1 base, and 18 bases lay in between. The CDR3 covers 17 residues. As DNA, the CDR3 is TGTGCCAGCAGTTTCCCCGACGTTACAGGAGGGAACACTGAAGCTTTCTTT. Translated: CASSFPDVTGGNTEAFF.

The J gene is TRBJ2-7, the V gene TRBV5-1; no definite D call. Germline-derived CDR1 and CDR2 are SGHRS and YFSETQ. The V gene lost 0 bases and the J gene lost 0 bases, with 10 bases spanning the gap. The CDR3 covers 15 residues. The CDR3 reads CASSLVTTFSYEQYF. The CDR3 coding sequence is TGCGCCAGCAGCTTGGTTACGACGTTCTCCTACGAGCAGTACTTC.

This clonotype showed up many times. The chain carries TRBV20-1 and TRBJ2-1; 10 nucleotides align to TRBD2. This CDR3 spans 14 amino acids. Germline CDR1 and CDR2: DFQATT and SNEGSKA (reference sequence). Trimming cost V 6 bases and J 7 bases; bases outside gene matches: 9. As DNA, the CDR3 is TGCAGTGCGACCCTAGCGGGAGCGATAAATGAGCAGTTCTTC. Its protein product is CSATLAGAINEQFF.

This clonotype appeared many times. V gene TRBV7-9 combines with J gene TRBJ2-2; the match to TRBD2 covers 8 bases. The ends lost 0 bases at V and 5 bases at J; junction bases unmatched: 5. CDR1 is SEHNR and CDR2 is FQNEAQ in the germline V gene (reference sequence). The CDR3 spans 16 residues. The CDR3 loop is CASSLASGRGTGELFF. In nucleotides, the CDR3 is TGTGCCAGCAGCTTAGCAAGCGGGAGAGGAACCGGGGAGCTGTTTTTT. The complete variable domain, with remaining parts taken from reference TRBV7-9 and TRBJ2-2, reads DTGVSQNPRHKITKRGQNVTFRCDPISEHNRLYWYRQTLGQGPEFLTYFQNEAQLEKSRLLSDRFSAERPKGSFSTLEIQRTEQGDSAMYLCASSLASGRGTGELFFGEGSRLTVL.

This clonotype was counted at least ten times. The chain uses TRBV19 and TRBJ2-1; D unclear. This CDR3 is built from 15 residues. Germline CDR1 is LNHDA and CDR2 is SQIVND (reference sequence). Trimming took 6 bases from V and 9 from J, leaving 21 bases between them. The DNA for the CDR3 is TGTGCCAGTAGCATCTCCTCGGGTCCTTTTGGTGAGCAGTTCTTC. Amino acid sequence: CASSISSGPFGEQFF.

This clonotype showed up many times. The chain couples TRBV5-1 to TRBJ2-7; TRBD2 agrees at 9 bases. J gave up 3 bases and V 0 bases, and 16 bases lay outside the gene matches. The germline V gene encodes CDR1 SGHRS and CDR2 YFSETQ. The CDR3 sequence is 19 residues long. The CDR3 nucleotides read TGCGCCAGCAGCTTGGAGGGGACTAGCTTCCAACAACTAGACTACGAGCAGTACTTC. The encoded protein is CASSLEGTSFQQLDYEQYF.

This chain connects TRBV12-3 or TRBV12-4 to TRBJ1-4; 10 bases line up with TRBD1. This CDR3 has 15 residues. V was pared by 6 bases and J by 8 bases, with 9 bases of the junction left unmatched. The CDR3 loop is CASSPPGQGYEKLFF. The CDR3 DNA sequence: TGTGCCAGCAGCCCGCCGGGACAGGGGTACGAAAAACTGTTTTTT.

This clonotype was seen more than once but under ten times. This sequence joins TRBV29-1 and TRBJ2-1; TRBD2 matches 12 bases. The trim removed 5 bases at V and 9 bases at J, leaving 11 bases unmatched. The CDR3 totals 15 residues. Germline V CDR1 and CDR2: SQVTM, ANQGSEA. The CDR3 DNA follows: TGCAGCGTTTTGCTAGCGGGAGGGCCGGGGTCTGAGCAGTTCTTC. As protein: CSVLLAGGPGSEQFF.

In this sample, this clonotype turned up a few times. The chain combines TRBV5-1 with TRBJ2-5; TRBD1 matches 11 bases. The CDR3 is 15 amino acids. From germline, CDR1 is SGHRS and CDR2 YFSETQ. The V and J ends lost 0 bases and 7 bases, in that order; junction bases with no gene match: 5. The CDR3, as DNA: TGCGCCAGCAGCTTGGCGGGACAGGGGGACTCGACCCAGTACTTC. Protein: CASSLAGQGDSTQYF.

Comment on this clonotype: The junction shows a germline mismatch at one end, possibly a read error. CDR3 in DNA: TGCAGTGCCGGAAGGGACGGGGCTGAAAAACGGTTTTTT. Its protein product is CSAGRDGAEKRFF. The chain is built from TRBV20-1 and TRBJ1-4, with D perhaps TRBD1 (5 bases). This CDR3 has 13 residues. Germline V gene data show CDR1 as DFQATT and CDR2 as SNEGSKA (reference sequence).

Ten or more counts support this clonotype. V gene TRBV12-3 or TRBV12-4 combines with J gene TRBJ1-3, with D perhaps TRBD1 (5 bases). V lost 4 bases and J lost 8, with 12 bases in between. The CDR3 sequence is 13 residues long. The CDR3 reads CASSSQGRDTIYF. The CDR3 DNA reads as TGTGCCAGCAGTTCGCAGGGTAGGGACACCATATATTTT.

The chain recombines TRBV20-1 with TRBJ2-5; weak D call: TRBD2 (6 bases). This CDR3 has 13 amino acids. V gave up 5 bases and J gave up 2 bases, with 12 bases separating them. Per the germline V gene, CDR1 is DFQATT and CDR2 is SNEGSKA (reference sequence). Written as DNA, the CDR3 is TGCAGTGCTTCCGGGACTCAACAAGAGACCCAGTACTTC. Protein product: CSASGTQQETQYF.

This clonotype came up many times. J is TRBJ2-7 and V is TRBV18; maybe TRBD1 (5 bases). Germline CDR1 is KGHSH and CDR2 is LQKENI. This CDR3 contains 13 residues. The V and J ends lost 6 bases and 0 bases respectively, with 9 bases between them. CDR3 residues: CASSDSYSYEQYF. The CDR3 bases are TGTGCCAGCTCCGACAGCTACTCCTACGAGCAGTACTTC.

At least ten counts were recorded for this clonotype. This chain uses TRBV4-1 with TRBJ2-1; D perhaps matches TRBD2 (7 bases). CDR3 length equals 15 residues. Germline assignment: CDR1 MGHRA and CDR2 YSYEKL. Trimming removed 3 bases at V and 1 base at J, with 10 bases between. CDR3 nucleotide sequence: TGCGCCAGCAGCCACGAGGGGGGGTCCTACAATGAGCAGTTCTTC. Translating gives CASSHEGGSYNEQFF.

This clonotype occurred a few times. The gene calls are TRBV28 and TRBJ2-7, with 13 bases that match TRBD2. J lost 3 bases, V lost 6 bases, and 8 bases had no gene match. Germline CDR1 MDHEN, CDR2 SYDVKM. The CDR3 is made up of 16 amino acids. The CDR3 region is CASRTGLAGSGYEQYF. In DNA form, the CDR3 reads TGTGCCAGCAGGACGGGACTAGCGGGATCGGGCTACGAGCAGTACTTC.

This clonotype was counted only a few times. This sequence joins TRBV7-2 and TRBJ2-3; 10 bases agree with TRBD1. V lost 5 bases and J lost 6; bases outside the gene matches: 8. The CDR3 is 15 amino acids. Germline values: CDR1 SGHTA, CDR2 FQGNSA. The CDR3 loop is CASSHGTGVWDTQYF. The CDR3 region has the DNA TGTGCCAGCAGCCACGGGACAGGGGTGTGGGATACGCAGTATTTT.

In this sample, this clonotype turned up many times. The rearrangement links TRBV11-2 to TRBJ1-1, with unresolved D. The CDR3 is 13 amino acids. The V end was cut by 0 bases, the J end by 6 bases, with 8 bases between. CDR1 SGHAT and CDR2 FQNNGV come from the germline V gene. The CDR3 bases are TGTGCCAGCAGCTTAGATCTCACAGCTGAAGCTTTCTTT. This codes for CASSLDLTAEAFF.

This chain joins TRBV6-2 or TRBV6-3 and TRBJ2-1; D is perhaps TRBD2 (5 bases). The V gene's germline CDR1 is MNHEY and CDR2 SVGEGT. Trimming removed 5 bases from V and 9 bases from J, with 11 bases in between. The CDR3 spans 12 residues. The CDR3 sequence: CASSTGLFEQFF. The CDR3 DNA reads as TGTGCCAGCAGTACCGGACTTTTTGAGCAGTTCTTC.

The V and J genes are TRBV11-2 and TRBJ2-7, with D unresolved. The CDR3 has 14 residues. Trimming left V 4 bases short and J 0 bases short, with 10 bases between. Looked up from germline, CDR1 is SGHAT and CDR2 is FQNNGV. The CDR3 region has the DNA TGTGCCAGCAGCTCGCAGGACGGCTCCTACGAGCAGTACTTC. Translation gives CASSSQDGSYEQYF.

Many counts were recorded for this clonotype. J is TRBJ2-7 and V is TRBV29-1; 8 bases line up with TRBD2. The CDR3 totals 13 residues. The V segment lost 5 bases and the J segment 2 bases; nucleotides outside the gene matches: 5. Germline V lookup: CDR1 SQVTM, CDR2 ANQGSEA. The CDR3 loop reads CSVLSGSTYEQYF. The DNA for the CDR3 is TGCAGCGTTTTAAGCGGGAGTACCTACGAGCAGTACTTC.

The table lists this clonotype with many counts. V usage is TRBV12-5 and J usage is TRBJ2-1; a weak D match, TRBD1 (5 bases). Germline assignment: CDR1 LGHNT and CDR2 FRNRAP. Trimming pared 5 bases from V and 12 bases from J, leaving 11 bases between. This CDR3 is 11 amino acids long. The CDR3 coding sequence is TGTGCTAGTGGTCCAAAAAGGGGGCAGTTCTTC. Residues: CASGPKRGQFF. Full variable domain (missing parts from reference TRBV12-5 and TRBJ2-1): DARVTQTPRHKVTEMGQEVTMRCQPILGHNTVFWYRQTMMQGLELLAYFRNRAPLDDSGMPKDRFSAEMPDATLATLKIQPSEPRDSAVYFCASGPKRGQFFGPGTRLTVL.

J is TRBJ2-1 and V is TRBV5-1, with D possibly being TRBD2 (5 bases). The V end was cut by 0 bases, the J end by 6 bases, with 19 bases between. The CDR3 covers 17 residues. Germline V gives CDR1 SGHRS, CDR2 YFSETQ. CDR3 protein: CASSLAPGERGGNEQFF. CDR3 DNA sequence: TGCGCCAGCAGCTTGGCCCCCGGGGAGCGCGGAGGCAATGAGCAGTTCTTC. Full variable domain (missing parts from reference TRBV5-1 and TRBJ2-1): KAGVTQTPRYLIKTRGQQVTLSCSPISGHRSVSWYQQTPGQGLQFLFEYFSETQRNKGNFPGRFSGRQFSNSRSEMNVSTLELGDSALYLCASSLAPGERGGNEQFFGPGTRLTVL.

This clonotype was observed at least ten times. V gene TRBV20-1 combines with J gene TRBJ2-1; the match to TRBD2 covers 8 bases. The CDR3 extends over 14 amino acids. CDR1 is DFQATT, CDR2 SNEGSKA, per germline (reference sequence). V gave up 3 bases and J gave up 8 bases; unmatched junction bases: 9. The CDR3: CSARQAGVLYEQFF. The DNA of the CDR3 is TGCAGTGCTAGGCAAGCGGGAGTCTTGTATGAGCAGTTCTTC.

This clonotype showed up many times. The chain is built from TRBV5-1 and TRBJ2-7; 7 bases fit TRBD1. The CDR3 loop spans 12 amino acids. Germline CDR1 SGHRS, CDR2 YFSETQ. V gave up 5 bases and J gave up 3 bases; unmatched junction bases: 2. For the CDR3, the DNA is TGCGCCAGCAGGTCAGGGGGCTACGAGCAGTACTTC. Translating it yields CASRSGGYEQYF.